This T cell receptor beta chain appears in the sequencing data of a study of cytomegalovirus exposure and HLA in healthy donors. Study in general: Early released data comprised about 90 million unique TCRs from HLA-typed donors.

Concerning this clone itself: An end of the junction differs from the germline gene, which may be a read error.

This CDR3 contains 15 residues. CDR1 and CDR2 from the germline V gene are SEHNR and FQNEAQ (reference sequence). In the PCR, 60 Vbeta and 13 Jbeta primers were used. The method was immunoSEQ multiplex PCR; TCRdb's version includes in-frame clones alone and lacks a portion of them. The table lists over 250,000 clones, roughly two thirds of them singletons. The sequenced sample consisted of PBMCs. The TCR was taken from a female donor in good health and CMV-seronegative. V usage is TRBV7-9 and J usage is TRBJ2-7; 7 bases line up with TRBD1. Here the CDR3 reads CSSTPDREPPYEQYF. CDR3 coding DNA: TGTTCCAGCACCCCCGACAGGGAACCTCCCTACGAGCAGTACTTC.